The 14 T cell receptor beta chains below were found in one sample sequenced in a study of shared clonotypes between healthy human individuals. Libraries were prepared by immunoSEQ multiplex PCR; TCRdb keeps only in-frame clonotypes and omits some of them. The sample has just over 2,000,000 clones, 85% to 95% seen once. Sample: naive CD4+ T cells sorted from blood. The subset is: CD45RA+ positively selected. The receptor source for this set is a man between 18 and 29 years old in good health.

The gene calls are TRBV7-9 and TRBJ1-3; 7 nucleotides align to TRBD1. This CDR3 is built from 18 residues. V shed 1 base, J shed 4 bases, and the junction held 13 bases outside the gene matches. The germline V gene has CDR1 SEHNR and CDR2 FQNEAQ (reference sequence). The CDR3 DNA is TGTGCCAGCAGCTTAGGGTGGGACAGTTTGAACTCCGGAAACACCATATATTTT. It yields the protein CASSLGWDSLNSGNTIYF.

V usage is TRBV5-1 and J usage is TRBJ2-5; 8 positions match TRBD2. The CDR3 has 16 amino acids. Germline CDR1 and CDR2: SGHRS and YFSETQ. J was trimmed by 4 bases and V by 0 bases; bases with no gene match: 8. The CDR3 DNA follows: TGCGCCAGCAGCTTGGATCTCGGGGGGGCCGGAGAGACCCAGTACTTC. Translation: CASSLDLGGAGETQYF.

The J gene is TRBJ2-7, the V gene TRBV6-5; perhaps TRBD2 as D (5 bases). The germline V and J ends were trimmed by 7 bases and 0 bases, with 16 bases remaining between them. Germline lookup yields CDR1 MNHEY and CDR2 SVGAGI. CDR3 length: 15 residues. Written as DNA, the CDR3 is TGTGCCAGCAAATCAGAGGGCCGAGACTCCTACGAGCAGTACTTC. Protein: CASKSEGRDSYEQYF.

The V call is TRBV10-3, the J call TRBJ2-5; TRBD1 agrees at 9 bases. This CDR3 has 16 residues. The trim removed 3 bases at V and 2 bases at J, leaving 7 bases unmatched. Germline CDR1 is ENHRY and CDR2 is SYGVKD. This CDR3 is CAISDVWTGVQETQYF. DNA of the CDR3: TGTGCCATCAGTGATGTTTGGACAGGGGTTCAAGAGACCCAGTACTTC.

J is TRBJ2-5 and V is TRBV10-2, with TRBD1 matching 9 bases. The V gene's germline CDR1 is WSHSY and CDR2 SAAADI. The CDR3 has 13 residues. The V and J ends lost 6 bases and 4 bases, in that order; junction bases with no gene match: 3. CDR3 loop: CASRQGARETQYF. In nucleotides, the CDR3 is TGCGCCAGCAGACAGGGGGCGAGAGAGACCCAGTACTTC.

This clone was recorded once. The CDR3, as DNA: TGTGCCAGCAGCCTGTTGCAGGGAGGCTACACCTTC. Its translation: CASSLLQGGYTF. This sequence joins TRBV2 and TRBJ1-2, with D possibly matching TRBD1 (5 bases). Germline CDR1 SNHLY, CDR2 FYNNEI. This CDR3 comprises 12 residues. The V end was cut by 6 bases, the J end by 8 bases, with 13 bases between. Drawing the rest from reference TRBV2 and TRBJ1-2, the complete variable domain is EPEVTQTPSHQVTQMGQEVILRCVPISNHLYFYWYRQILGQKVEFLVSFYNNEISEKSEIFDDQFSVERPDGSNFTLKIRSTKLEDSAMYFCASSLLQGGYTFGSGTRLTVV.

This chain joins TRBV30 and TRBJ2-5, with 8 bases matching TRBD1. V lost 3 bases and J lost 5; bases outside the gene matches: 11. Germline values: CDR1 GTSNPN, CDR2 SVGIG (reference sequence). The CDR3 consists of 15 residues. This CDR3 reads CAWSGNRGALETQYF. The CDR3 nucleotides are TGTGCCTGGAGCGGGAACAGGGGGGCACTGGAGACCCAGTACTTC.

This chain connects TRBV5-4 to TRBJ1-2, with TRBD1 matching 7 bases. With V trimmed by 0 bases and J by 0 bases, 5 bases remained unmatched. Germline assignment: CDR1 SGHNT and CDR2 YYREEE (reference sequence). The CDR3 is 16 residues long. The CDR3 here is CASSLAGQAANYGYTF. The CDR3 region has the DNA TGTGCCAGCAGCTTGGCAGGACAGGCCGCTAACTATGGCTACACCTTC.

Regarding this clone: This CDR3 is also generated by other DNA sequences in the sample. The rearrangement joins TRBV5-1 to TRBJ2-3; 11 bases are a match to TRBD2. Germline CDR1 and CDR2: SGHRS and YFSETQ. This CDR3 contains 14 residues. J lost 4 bases, V lost 5 bases, and 3 bases had no gene match. CDR3 residues: CASSTSGSPDTQYF. CDR3 DNA sequence: TGCGCCAGCAGTACTAGCGGGAGCCCAGATACGCAGTATTTT.

The CDR3: CAWSRFSYNEQFF. CDR3 nucleotides: TGTGCCTGGAGTCGGTTCTCCTACAATGAGCAGTTCTTC. The chain joins TRBV30 to TRBJ2-1; D remains unclear. The germline V gene encodes CDR1 GTSNPN and CDR2 SVGIG (reference sequence). This CDR3 is built from 13 residues. V was cut by 2 bases and J by 0 bases, with 5 bases left in between.

This clone was recorded only once. The rearrangement joins TRBV10-3 to TRBJ1-5, with D perhaps TRBD1 (6 bases). V lost 8 bases, J lost 3 bases, and 11 bases lay in between. The CDR3 is 13 amino acids. Germline CDR1 reads ENHRY; CDR2 reads SYGVKD. CDR3 nucleotides: TGTGCCATCGCCAGGGGCCTCAATCAGCCCCAGCATTTT. Protein sequence: CAIARGLNQPQHF.

This clone was found once. This chain connects TRBV10-3 to TRBJ1-1; weak D call: TRBD1 (5 bases). Per germline, CDR1 ENHRY and CDR2 SYGVKD. V was clipped by 6 bases and J by 2 bases, with 16 bases between them. The CDR3 sequence is 15 residues long. The CDR3 DNA follows: TGTGCCATCAGCCGGGGCAGGGAACCCAACACTGAAGCTTTCTTT. Protein product: CAISRGREPNTEAFF.

This clone was counted once. Here the CDR3 reads CASSLGGTDNYGYTF. The CDR3 DNA reads as TGTGCCAGCAGCTTAGGGGGGACGGACAACTATGGCTACACCTTC. The chain links TRBV7-3 to TRBJ1-2, with a weak D call TRBD1 (5 bases). Trimming removed 2 bases from V and 2 bases from J, with 12 bases in between. The CDR3 loop spans 15 amino acids. Germline V lookup: CDR1 SGHTA, CDR2 FQGTGA.

With regard to this clone: The sample contains more than one DNA sequence encoding this CDR3. The chain's CDR3 is CASSPGQSYEQYF. The CDR3 DNA is TGTGCCAGCTCACCGGGACAGTCTTACGAGCAGTACTTC. J is TRBJ2-7 and V is TRBV18; 7 bases match TRBD1. Trimming removed 3 bases from V and 4 bases from J; junction bases left unmatched: 3. The CDR3 spans 13 residues. Germline CDR1 reads KGHSH; CDR2 reads LQKENI.